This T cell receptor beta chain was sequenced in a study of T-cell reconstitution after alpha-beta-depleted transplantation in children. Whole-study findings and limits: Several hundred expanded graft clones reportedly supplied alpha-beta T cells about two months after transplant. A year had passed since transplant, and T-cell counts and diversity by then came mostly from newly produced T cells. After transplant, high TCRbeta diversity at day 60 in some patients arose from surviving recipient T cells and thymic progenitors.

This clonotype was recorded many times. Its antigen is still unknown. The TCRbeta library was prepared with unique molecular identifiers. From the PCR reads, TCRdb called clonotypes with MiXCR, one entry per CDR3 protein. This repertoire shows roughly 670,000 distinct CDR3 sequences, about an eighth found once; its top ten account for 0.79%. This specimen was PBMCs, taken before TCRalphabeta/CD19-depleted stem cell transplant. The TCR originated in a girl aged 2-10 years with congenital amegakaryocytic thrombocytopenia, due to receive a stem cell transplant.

The CDR3 region is CSGILGVWTEAFF. In nucleotides, the CDR3 is TGCAGCGGAATTTTGGGGGTATGGACTGAAGCTTTCTTT. The chain combines TRBV29-1 with TRBJ1-1; D is perhaps TRBD1 (5 bases). Germline V gene data show CDR1 as SQVTM and CDR2 as ANQGSEA. CDR3 length: 13 residues. V was cut by 7 bases and J by 5 bases, with 17 bases left in between.